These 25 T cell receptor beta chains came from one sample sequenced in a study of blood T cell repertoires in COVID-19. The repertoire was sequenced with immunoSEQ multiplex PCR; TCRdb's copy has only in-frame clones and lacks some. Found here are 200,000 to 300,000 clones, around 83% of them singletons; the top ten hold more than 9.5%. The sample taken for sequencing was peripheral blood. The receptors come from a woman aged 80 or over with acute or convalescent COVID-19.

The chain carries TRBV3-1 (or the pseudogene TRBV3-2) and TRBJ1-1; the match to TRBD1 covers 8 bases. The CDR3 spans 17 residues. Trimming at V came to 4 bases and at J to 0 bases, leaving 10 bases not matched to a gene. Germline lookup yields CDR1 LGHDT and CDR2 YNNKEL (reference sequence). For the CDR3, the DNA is TGTGCCAGCAGCCCTCTCGACAGGGGTATCATGAACACTGAAGCTTTCTTT. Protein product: CASSPLDRGIMNTEAFF.

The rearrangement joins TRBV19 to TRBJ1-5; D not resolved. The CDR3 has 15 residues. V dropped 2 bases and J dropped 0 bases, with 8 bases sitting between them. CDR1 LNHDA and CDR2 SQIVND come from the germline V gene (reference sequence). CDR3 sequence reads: CASSIYAASNQPQHF. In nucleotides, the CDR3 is TGTGCCAGTAGTATATACGCGGCTAGCAATCAGCCCCAGCATTTT.

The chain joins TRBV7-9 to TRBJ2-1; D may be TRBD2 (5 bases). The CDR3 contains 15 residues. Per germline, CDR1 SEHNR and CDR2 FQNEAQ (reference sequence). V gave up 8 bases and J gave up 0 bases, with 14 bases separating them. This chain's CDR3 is CASCGGQSSYNEQFF. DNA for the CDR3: TGTGCCAGCTGCGGCGGGCAGAGCTCCTACAATGAGCAGTTCTTC.

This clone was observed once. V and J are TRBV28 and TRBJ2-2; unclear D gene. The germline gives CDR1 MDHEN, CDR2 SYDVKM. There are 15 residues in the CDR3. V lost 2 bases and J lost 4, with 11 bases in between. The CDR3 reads CASSLGRQVTGELFF. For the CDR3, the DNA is TGTGCCAGCAGTTTAGGCCGACAAGTCACCGGGGAGCTGTTTTTT.

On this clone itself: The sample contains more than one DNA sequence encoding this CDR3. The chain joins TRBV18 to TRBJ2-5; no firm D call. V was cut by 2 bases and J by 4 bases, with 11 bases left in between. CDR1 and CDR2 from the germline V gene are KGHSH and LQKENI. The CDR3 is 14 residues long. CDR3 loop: CASSPISGSETQYF. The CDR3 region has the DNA TGTGCCAGCTCACCAATCTCTGGCTCAGAGACCCAGTACTTC.

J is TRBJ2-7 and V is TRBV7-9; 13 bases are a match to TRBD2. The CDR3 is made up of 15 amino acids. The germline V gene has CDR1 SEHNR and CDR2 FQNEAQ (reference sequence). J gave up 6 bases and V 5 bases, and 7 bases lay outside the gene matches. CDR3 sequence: CASSPTSGGAGEQYF. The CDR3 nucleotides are TGTGCCAGCAGCCCAACTAGCGGGGGGGCCGGCGAGCAGTACTTC.

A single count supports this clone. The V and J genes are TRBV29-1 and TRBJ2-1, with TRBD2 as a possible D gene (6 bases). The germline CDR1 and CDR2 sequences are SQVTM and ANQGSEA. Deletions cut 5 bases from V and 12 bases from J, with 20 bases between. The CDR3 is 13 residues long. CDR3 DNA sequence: TGCAGCGTTTACTGGGACCCACTAGCTGGGCAGTTCTTC. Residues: CSVYWDPLAGQFF.

In nucleotides, the CDR3 is TGTGCCAGCAGTGCCCTGGACAGGGCGGAAGGTAGTGAGCAGTTCTTC. This sequence encodes CASSALDRAEGSEQFF. The chain is built from TRBV6-1 and TRBJ2-1; 8 positions match TRBD1. The germline gives CDR1 MNHNS, CDR2 SASEGT. V was clipped by 4 bases and J by 9 bases; unmatched bases: 14. This CDR3 spans 16 amino acids.

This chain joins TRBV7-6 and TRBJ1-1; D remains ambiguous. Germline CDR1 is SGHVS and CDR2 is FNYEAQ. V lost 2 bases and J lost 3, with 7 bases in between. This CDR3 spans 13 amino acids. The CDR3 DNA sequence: TGTGCCAGCAGCTTACGAGGTGACACTGAAGCTTTCTTT. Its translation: CASSLRGDTEAFF.

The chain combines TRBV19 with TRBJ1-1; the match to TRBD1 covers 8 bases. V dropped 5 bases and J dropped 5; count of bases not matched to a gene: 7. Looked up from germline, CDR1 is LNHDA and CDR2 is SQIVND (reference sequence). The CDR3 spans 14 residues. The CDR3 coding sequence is TGTGCCAGTAGTGTACGACAGGGGAGGACTGAAGCTTTCTTT. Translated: CASSVRQGRTEAFF.

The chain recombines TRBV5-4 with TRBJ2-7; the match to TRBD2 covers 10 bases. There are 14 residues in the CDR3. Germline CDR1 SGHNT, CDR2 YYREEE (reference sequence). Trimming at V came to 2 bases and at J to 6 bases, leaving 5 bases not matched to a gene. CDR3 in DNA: TGTGCCAGCAGCTTAGCGGGGGGGCCTCGCGAGCAGTACTTC. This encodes CASSLAGGPREQYF.

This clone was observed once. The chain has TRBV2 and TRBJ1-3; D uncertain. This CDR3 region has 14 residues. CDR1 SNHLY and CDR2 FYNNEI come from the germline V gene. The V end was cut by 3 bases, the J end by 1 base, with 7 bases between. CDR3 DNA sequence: TGTGCCAGCAGTGAGCGAGTGTCTGGAAACACCATATATTTT. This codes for CASSERVSGNTIYF.

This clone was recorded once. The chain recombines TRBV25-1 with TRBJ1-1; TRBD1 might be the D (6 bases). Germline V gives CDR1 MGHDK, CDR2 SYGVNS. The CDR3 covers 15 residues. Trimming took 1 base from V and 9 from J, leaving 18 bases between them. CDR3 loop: CASSELTRGGKKAFF. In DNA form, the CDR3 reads TGTGCCAGCAGTGAATTAACAAGAGGGGGTAAAAAAGCTTTCTTT. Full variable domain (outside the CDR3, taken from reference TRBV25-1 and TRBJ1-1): EADIYQTPRYLVIGTGKKITLECSQTMGHDKMYWYQQDPGMELHLIHYSYGVNSTEKGDLSSESTVSRIRTEHFPLTLESARPSHTSQYLCASSELTRGGKKAFFGQGTRLTVV.

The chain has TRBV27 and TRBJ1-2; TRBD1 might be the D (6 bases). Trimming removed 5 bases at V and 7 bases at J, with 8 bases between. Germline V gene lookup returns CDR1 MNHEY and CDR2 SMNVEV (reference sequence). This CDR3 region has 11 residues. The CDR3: CASSTGFGYTF. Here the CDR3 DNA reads TGTGCCAGCAGTACAGGGTTTGGCTACACCTTC.

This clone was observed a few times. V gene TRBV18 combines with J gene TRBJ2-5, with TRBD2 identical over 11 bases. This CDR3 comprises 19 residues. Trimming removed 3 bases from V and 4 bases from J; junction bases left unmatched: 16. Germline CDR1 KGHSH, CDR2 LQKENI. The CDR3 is CASSPLPGSGGAGGETQYF. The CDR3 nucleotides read TGTGCCAGCTCACCCCTCCCGGGTAGCGGGGGGGCCGGAGGAGAGACCCAGTACTTC.

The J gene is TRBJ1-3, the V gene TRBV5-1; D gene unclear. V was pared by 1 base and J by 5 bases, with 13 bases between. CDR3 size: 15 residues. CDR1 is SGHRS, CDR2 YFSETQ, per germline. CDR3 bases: TGCGCCAGCAGCTTGTCGCCCTCAGTCCGAAACACCATATATTTT. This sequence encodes CASSLSPSVRNTIYF.

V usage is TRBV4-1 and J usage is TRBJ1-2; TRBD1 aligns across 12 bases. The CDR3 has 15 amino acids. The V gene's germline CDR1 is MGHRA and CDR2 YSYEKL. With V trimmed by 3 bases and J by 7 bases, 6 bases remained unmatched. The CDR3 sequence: CASSQAGTGGSGYTF. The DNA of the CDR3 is TGCGCCAGCAGCCAGGCCGGGACAGGGGGCTCTGGCTACACCTTC.

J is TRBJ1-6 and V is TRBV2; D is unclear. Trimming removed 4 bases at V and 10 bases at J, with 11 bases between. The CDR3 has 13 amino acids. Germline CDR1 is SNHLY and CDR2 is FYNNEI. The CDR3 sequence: CASSGEGGSPLHF. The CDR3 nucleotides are TGTGCCAGCAGTGGGGAGGGAGGATCACCCCTCCACTTT.

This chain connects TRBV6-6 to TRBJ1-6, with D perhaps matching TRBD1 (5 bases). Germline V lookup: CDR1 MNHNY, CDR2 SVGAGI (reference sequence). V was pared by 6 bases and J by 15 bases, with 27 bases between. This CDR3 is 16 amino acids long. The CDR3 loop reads CASSPTGTGTVRFLHF. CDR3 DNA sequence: TGTGCCAGCAGCCCGACCGGTACCGGGACTGTTCGATTCCTCCACTTT.

CDR3 region: CASSQTDRIWNTEAFF. CDR3 coding DNA: TGCGCCAGCAGCCAAACCGACAGGATTTGGAACACTGAAGCTTTCTTT. This chain connects TRBV4-1 to TRBJ1-1; a possible D gene is TRBD1 (6 bases). In germline, CDR1 is MGHRA, CDR2 YSYEKL. The length of the CDR3 is 16 residues. Trimming took off 2 bases at V and 1 base at J, with 14 bases between the two ends.

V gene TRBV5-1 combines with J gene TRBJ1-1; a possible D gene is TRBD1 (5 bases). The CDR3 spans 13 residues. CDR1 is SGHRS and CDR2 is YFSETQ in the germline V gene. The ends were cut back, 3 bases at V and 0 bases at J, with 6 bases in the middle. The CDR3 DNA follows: TGCGCCAGCAGCTCGGACATGAACACTGAAGCTTTCTTT. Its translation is CASSSDMNTEAFF.

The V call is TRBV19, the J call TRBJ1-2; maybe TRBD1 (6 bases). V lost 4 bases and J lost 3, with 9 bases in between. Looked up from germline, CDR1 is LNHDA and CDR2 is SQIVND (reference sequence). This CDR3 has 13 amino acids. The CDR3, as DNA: TGTGCCAGTAGTACCTACAGGGACTATGGCTACACCTTC. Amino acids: CASSTYRDYGYTF.

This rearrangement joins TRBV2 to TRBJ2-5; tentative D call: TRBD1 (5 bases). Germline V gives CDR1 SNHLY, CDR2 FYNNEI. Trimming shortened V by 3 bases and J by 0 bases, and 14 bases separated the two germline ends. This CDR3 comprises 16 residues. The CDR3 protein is CASSDTSGLYQETQYF. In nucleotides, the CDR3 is TGTGCCAGCAGTGATACTTCAGGGCTTTACCAAGAGACCCAGTACTTC. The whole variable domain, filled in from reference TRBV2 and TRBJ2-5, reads EPEVTQTPSHQVTQMGQEVILRCVPISNHLYFYWYRQILGQKVEFLVSFYNNEISEKSEIFDDQFSVERPDGSNFTLKIRSTKLEDSAMYFCASSDTSGLYQETQYFGPGTRLLVL.

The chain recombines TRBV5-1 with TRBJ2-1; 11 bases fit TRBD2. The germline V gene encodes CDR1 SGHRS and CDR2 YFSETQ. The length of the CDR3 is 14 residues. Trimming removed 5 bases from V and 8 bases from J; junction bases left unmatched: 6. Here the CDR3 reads CASRSSGGKDEQFF. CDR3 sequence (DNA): TGCGCCAGCAGATCTAGCGGGGGGAAAGATGAGCAGTTCTTC.

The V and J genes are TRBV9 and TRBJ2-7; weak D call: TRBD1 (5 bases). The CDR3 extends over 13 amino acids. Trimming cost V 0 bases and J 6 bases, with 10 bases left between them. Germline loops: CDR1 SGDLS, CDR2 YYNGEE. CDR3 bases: TGTGCCAGCAGCGTAGCACAGGAGACCGAGCAGTACTTC. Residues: CASSVAQETEQYF. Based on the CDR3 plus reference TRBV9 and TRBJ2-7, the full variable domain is DSGVTQTPKHLITATGQRVTLRCSPRSGDLSVYWYQQSLDQGLQFLIQYYNGEERAKGNILERFSAQQFPDLHSELNLSSLELGDSALYFCASSVAQETEQYFGPGTRLTVT.